The 25 T cell receptor beta chains given below trace back to one sample, sequenced in a study of T cells expressing NK-cell markers. TCRdb derives one entry per CDR3 protein from the 5' RACE reads, leaving out DNA. The sample shows over 150,000 distinct CDR3 sequences, and approximately 35% sits with its ten largest clones. The sequenced material came from blood T cells: a sorted CD56 or NKG2C T cell subset, CD4+ or CD8+ T cells, or bulk PBMC T cells (not recorded which). The receptors stem from a woman between 45 and 60 years old in good health.

V and J are TRBV20-1 and TRBJ2-7; the D call of TRBD1 rests on TCRdb alone, since no DNA is present to check it. Germline assignment: CDR1 DFQATT and CDR2 SNEGSKA (reference sequence). The CDR3 consists of 12 residues. The CDR3 here is CSAPVPPYEQYF.

This rearrangement joins TRBV30 to TRBJ2-1. Germline-derived CDR1 and CDR2 are GTSNPN and SVGIG (reference sequence). CDR3 size: 12 residues. The CDR3 is CAWSVISNEQFF. Variable domain in full (rest from reference TRBV30 and TRBJ2-1): SQTIHQWPATLVQPVGSPLSLECTVEGTSNPNLYWYRQAAGRGLQLLFYSVGIGQISSEVPQNLSASRPQDRQFILSSKKLLLSDSGFYLCAWSVISNEQFFGPGTRLTVL.

The chain links TRBV19 to TRBJ2-1; TCRdb's assignment of TRBD2 cannot be checked, as there is no DNA. The CDR3 length is 14 residues. Germline V lookup: CDR1 LNHDA, CDR2 SQIVND (reference sequence). This CDR3 is CASSPIAGAHEQFF.

This sequence joins TRBV27 and TRBJ2-3; TCRdb lists TRBD1, though no DNA is available to test this call. Germline V gene lookup returns CDR1 MNHEY and CDR2 SMNVEV (reference sequence). This CDR3 has 15 residues. This CDR3 reads CASSLSGGRADTQYF.

This chain joins TRBV24-1 and TRBJ1-1. Germline CDR1 is KGHDR and CDR2 is SFDVKD. This CDR3 has 13 amino acids. CDR3 protein: CATQDRMNTEAFF.

The gene calls are TRBV6-1 and TRBJ2-1; TCRdb picks TRBD2, but there is no DNA to check that call. Germline V gene lookup returns CDR1 MNHNS and CDR2 SASEGT. This CDR3 is 16 amino acids long. CDR3 region: CASSEPSGSSYNEQFF.

The chain couples TRBV7-9 to TRBJ2-1. Germline V lookup: CDR1 SEHNR, CDR2 FQNEAQ (reference sequence). This CDR3 is 13 amino acids long. The CDR3 here is CANGRPDINEQFF.

The chain carries TRBV14 and TRBJ1-1. Germline CDR1 reads SGHDN; CDR2 reads FVKESK. CDR3 size: 15 residues. CDR3 loop: CASSHPDGVTTEAFF.

The V gene is TRBV27, the J gene TRBJ2-2; the TCRdb D gene call, TRBD1, has no DNA to confirm it. This CDR3 is built from 14 residues. Germline V gene sequence: CDR1 MNHEY, CDR2 SMNVEV (reference sequence). The CDR3 loop reads CASSGGALYGELFF.

The V and J genes are TRBV24-1 and TRBJ2-1. This CDR3 has 13 amino acids. CDR1 KGHDR and CDR2 SFDVKD come from the germline V gene. CDR3: CATSDLLRNEQFF.

V and J are TRBV4-1 and TRBJ2-1; the D call of TRBD2 rests on TCRdb alone, since no DNA is present to check it. Germline CDR1 reads MGHRA; CDR2 reads YSYEKL. The CDR3 spans 18 residues. The CDR3 is CASSHPPQAGGPYNEQFF.

The rearrangement uses TRBV21-1 and TRBJ2-1; TCRdb selects TRBD2, and the lack of DNA leaves this call unchecked. TRBV21-1 constitutes a pseudogene. CDR3 length: 17 residues. CDR3 region: CASSKGSSGRLVYEQFF.

The chain carries TRBV19 and TRBJ2-1; TCRdb's assignment of TRBD2 cannot be checked, as there is no DNA. CDR1 is LNHDA and CDR2 is SQIVND in the germline V gene (reference sequence). The CDR3 spans 15 residues. CDR3: CASSIVAGGPNEQFF.

The chain combines TRBV30 with TRBJ2-1. CDR3 length equals 11 residues. The V gene's germline CDR1 is GTSNPN and CDR2 SVGIG (reference sequence). Here the CDR3 reads CAWTGGNEQFF.

The rearrangement joins TRBV25-1 to TRBJ2-7. The CDR3 runs 12 residues. The germline gives CDR1 MGHDK, CDR2 SYGVNS. This CDR3 reads CASSGRLYEQYF.

V and J are TRBV5-5 and TRBJ2-7. CDR3 length equals 14 residues. Germline CDR1 SGHKS, CDR2 YYEKEE (reference sequence). The CDR3 sequence: CASSLTDASYEQYF.

J is TRBJ2-7 and V is TRBV7-6; TCRdb selects TRBD2, and the lack of DNA leaves this call unchecked. This CDR3 comprises 15 residues. Germline CDR1 and CDR2: SGHVS and FNYEAQ. This CDR3 reads CASSLGAGEFYEQYF.

The chain couples TRBV24-1 to TRBJ2-7; the D gene TCRdb calls, TRBD2, cannot be checked with no DNA. Germline CDR1 KGHDR, CDR2 SFDVKD. The CDR3 extends over 14 amino acids. The CDR3 here is CATSEAGGPEEQYF.

The V and J genes are TRBV5-1 and TRBJ2-3; the TCRdb D gene call, TRBD1, has no DNA to confirm it. Germline values: CDR1 SGHRS, CDR2 YFSETQ. The length of the CDR3 is 16 residues. CDR3 loop: CASSPEGQASTDTQYF.

The rearrangement joins TRBV4-1 to TRBJ2-1; TCRdb outputs TRBD2, but without DNA this stays unchecked. This CDR3 spans 16 amino acids. Germline V gene sequence: CDR1 MGHRA, CDR2 YSYEKL. CDR3 sequence reads: CASSQDPGSGYNEQFF.

The chain links TRBV7-7 to TRBJ2-1; the TCRdb D gene call, TRBD2, has no DNA to confirm it. CDR1 SSHAT and CDR2 FNYEAQ come from the germline V gene (reference sequence). The CDR3 spans 15 residues. CDR3 loop: CASSMGLAGPGEQFF.

J is TRBJ2-3 and V is TRBV27. Germline V gene data show CDR1 as MNHEY and CDR2 as SMNVEV (reference sequence). The CDR3 is 15 residues long. The CDR3: CASSFIPTGTDTQYF.

V and J are TRBV7-9 and TRBJ2-4; TCRdb designates TRBD2, a call that cannot be tested without DNA. The CDR3 runs to 13 residues. Germline CDR1 reads SEHNR; CDR2 reads FQNEAQ (reference sequence). CDR3 in amino acids: CASSLGEAVIQYF.

This chain's CDR3 is CASSYTGLTDTQYF. The chain links TRBV6-5 to TRBJ2-3; the D gene TCRdb calls, TRBD1, cannot be checked with no DNA. Germline V lookup: CDR1 MNHEY, CDR2 SVGAGI. The CDR3 is 14 residues long.

The chain combines TRBV6-1 with TRBJ1-1; TCRdb lists TRBD1, though no DNA is available to test this call. In germline, CDR1 is MNHNS, CDR2 SASEGT. The CDR3 totals 13 residues. The CDR3 loop reads CASTLRQGAEAFF.